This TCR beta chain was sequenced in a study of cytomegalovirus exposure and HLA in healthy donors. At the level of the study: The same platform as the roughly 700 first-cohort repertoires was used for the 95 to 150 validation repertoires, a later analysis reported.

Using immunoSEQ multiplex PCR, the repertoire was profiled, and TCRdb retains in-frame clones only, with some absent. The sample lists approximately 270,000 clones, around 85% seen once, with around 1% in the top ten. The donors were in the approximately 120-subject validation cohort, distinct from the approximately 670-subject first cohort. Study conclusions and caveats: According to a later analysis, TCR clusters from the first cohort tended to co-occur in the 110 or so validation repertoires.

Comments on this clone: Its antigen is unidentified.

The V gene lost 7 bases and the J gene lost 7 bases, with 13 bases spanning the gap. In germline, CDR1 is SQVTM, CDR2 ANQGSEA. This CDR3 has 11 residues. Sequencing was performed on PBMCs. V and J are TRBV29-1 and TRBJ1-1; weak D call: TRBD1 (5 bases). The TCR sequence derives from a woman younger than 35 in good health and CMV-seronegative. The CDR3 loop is CSALGGVEAFF. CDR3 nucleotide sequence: TGCAGCGCCCTAGGAGGGGTTGAAGCTTTCTTT.